The 13 T cell receptor beta chains below come from one sample, sequenced in a study of T-cell memory formation after mild COVID-19. TCRdb recomputed calls from the 5' RACE reads with MiXCR, one row per CDR3 protein. Here the sample spans approximately 170,000 distinct CDR3 sequences, under 15% being singletons. Sequences were obtained from PBMCs or a T cell subset sorted from them (not recorded which). The source is a man aged 18 to 30 who had mild COVID-19 (a few samples of this study predate the infection). Cell type and time point are not known.

This clonotype was counted between two and nine times. The DNA is left out, because the CDR3 cannot be placed on it with certainty; the CDR3 is given as TCRdb lists it. This chain joins TRBV5-1 and TRBJ2-7; the table's D call, TRBD1, was not checked against the DNA. CDR1 is SGHRS and CDR2 is YFSETQ in the germline V gene. Both ends counted, the CDR3 spans 13 residues. Here the CDR3 reads CASSFGPGGEQYV.

There are a few counts of this clonotype. J is TRBJ1-2 and V is TRBV7-9; D not resolved. Germline loops: CDR1 SEHNR, CDR2 FQNEAQ (reference sequence). Deletions cut 1 base from V and 7 bases from J, with 10 bases between. This CDR3 spans 13 amino acids. CDR3: CASSLDGRSGYTF. The CDR3 DNA is TGTGCCAGCAGCTTAGATGGACGGAGTGGCTACACCTTC.

The rearrangement links TRBV3-1 to TRBJ2-1, with a possible D match to TRBD1 (6 bases). V lost 3 bases and J lost 0, with 9 bases in between. The CDR3 totals 15 residues. Germline V CDR1 and CDR2: LGHDT, YNNKEL (reference sequence). CDR3 in DNA: TGTGCCAGCAGCCAGGGACAAAGCTCCTACAATGAGCAGTTCTTC. This encodes CASSQGQSSYNEQFF.

This clonotype came up a few times. V and J are TRBV6-5 and TRBJ1-1; D is unresolved. Germline loops: CDR1 MNHEY, CDR2 SVGAGI. The CDR3 contains 14 residues. Between the trimmed V and J ends, which lost 6 bases and 9 bases, there was a span of 20 bases. This CDR3 is CASSPFRGHGQAFF. The CDR3, as DNA: TGTGCCAGCAGCCCATTCCGTGGGCACGGGCAAGCTTTCTTT.

This clonotype was detected only a few times. The chain is built from TRBV7-9 and TRBJ1-3; D is possibly TRBD1 (5 bases). CDR3 size: 17 residues. Trimming took off 5 bases at V and 2 bases at J, with 19 bases between the two ends. CDR1 and CDR2 from the germline V gene are SEHNR and FQNEAQ (reference sequence). The CDR3 nucleotides read TGTGCCAGCAGCCGCGGTCTTGGGGCCAGCACTGGAAACACCATATATTTT. Translation: CASSRGLGASTGNTIYF.

The chain combines TRBV4-3 with TRBJ1-1, with a tentative D call TRBD1 (5 bases). The CDR3 length is 15 residues. CDR1 and CDR2 from the germline V gene are LGHNA and YSLEER. Trimming removed 2 bases at V and 5 bases at J, with 15 bases between. This CDR3 is CASSQSSGGYTEAFF. The CDR3 bases are TGCGCCAGCAGCCAATCCTCCGGGGGTTATACTGAAGCTTTCTTT.

This clonotype was counted a few times. V is TRBV3-1 and J is TRBJ2-1; D possibly corresponds to TRBD2 (5 bases). The CDR3 consists of 14 residues. Per the germline V gene, CDR1 is LGHDT and CDR2 is YNNKEL (reference sequence). V was trimmed by 2 bases and J by 4 bases, leaving 9 bases between them. CDR3 in DNA: TGTGCCAGCAGCCAACAAGGAGGATACAATGAGCAGTTCTTC. Amino acids: CASSQQGGYNEQFF.

This clonotype was seen a handful of times. The chain joins TRBV12-3 or TRBV12-4 to TRBJ2-5, with a possible D match to TRBD1 (6 bases). The CDR3 sequence is 16 residues long. V was trimmed by 3 bases and J by 4 bases, leaving 18 bases between them. Written as DNA, the CDR3 is TGTGCCAGCAGTTTCCCCAAGGCCACAGGGACAGAGACCCAGTACTTC. Translated: CASSFPKATGTETQYF.

The chain is built from TRBV12-3 or TRBV12-4 and TRBJ2-7; D uncertain. The CDR3 totals 13 residues. Trimming shortened V by 6 bases and J by 7 bases, and 16 bases separated the two germline ends. CDR3 in DNA: TGTGCCAGCAGGACACACTCTTTCGGGGAGCAGTACTTC. Encoded protein: CASRTHSFGEQYF.

The chain carries TRBV28 and TRBJ2-1; 9 nucleotides line up with TRBD1. After removal of 5 bases from V and 4 bases from J, the junction contained 12 bases not matched to a gene. CDR3 length: 17 residues. Looked up from germline, CDR1 is MDHEN and CDR2 is SYDVKM. The CDR3 DNA sequence: TGTGCCAGCAGTGAAAACCCCGGGACAGGGACATACAATGAGCAGTTCTTC. Translation gives CASSENPGTGTYNEQFF.

This clonotype has more than one count but fewer than ten. The chain carries TRBV6-6 and TRBJ2-2; 8 nucleotides line up with TRBD2. J gave up 6 bases and V 0 bases, and 0 bases lay outside the gene matches. The CDR3 totals 14 residues. CDR1 and CDR2 (germline): MNHNY, SVGAGI (reference sequence). CDR3: CASSYSTSAGELFF. In DNA form, the CDR3 reads TGTGCCAGCAGTTACTCGACTAGCGCCGGGGAGCTGTTTTTT.

This clonotype was detected many times. The chain is built from TRBV7-3 and TRBJ2-7; TRBD1 matches at 10 bases. Trimming cost V 8 bases and J 4 bases; bases outside gene matches: 5. Germline CDR1 is SGHTA and CDR2 is FQGTGA. This CDR3 comprises 13 residues. The CDR3 nucleotides read TGTGCCAGCTCCGGGACAGGGGAGTACGAGCAGTACTTC. Protein sequence: CASSGTGEYEQYF.

CDR3 amino acids: CSARAGGTNEKLFF. CDR3 DNA sequence: TGCAGTGCTAGAGCGGGAGGAACTAATGAAAAACTGTTTTTT. The chain joins TRBV20-1 to TRBJ1-4, with D unclear. The CDR3 length is 14 residues. V was shortened by 1 base and J by 1 base, with 7 bases between the two germline ends. The germline CDR1 and CDR2 sequences are DFQATT and SNEGSKA (reference sequence).